The 21 T cell receptor beta chains below were found in one sample sequenced in a study of T cell repertoires in cytomegalovirus infection. TCRdb independently ran MiXCR on the reads; one entry per CDR3 protein. The data show 400,000 or so distinct CDR3 sequences, 30% to 40% seen once. Input material: PBMCs. The receptors were gathered from a human donor in good health (CMV status not recorded). Some clones in this sample may be carry-over from other donors' samples.

This clonotype was counted at least ten times. This chain joins TRBV12-3 or TRBV12-4 and TRBJ1-5; 7 bases line up with TRBD1. After removal of 6 bases from V and 1 base from J, the junction contained 3 bases not matched to a gene. The CDR3 is 14 amino acids. CDR3 nucleotide sequence: TGTGCCAGCAGCCAGACAGGGAGCAATCAGCCCCAGCATTTT. Translated: CASSQTGSNQPQHF.

The chain recombines TRBV4-1 with TRBJ1-2, with D possibly matching TRBD1 (5 bases). V was pared by 0 bases and J by 8 bases, with 10 bases between. CDR1 and CDR2 (germline): MGHRA, YSYEKL. The CDR3 is made up of 13 amino acids. CDR3 DNA sequence: TGCGCCAGCAGCCAAGAGGGGCAAGGAGGCTACACCTTC. It yields the protein CASSQEGQGGYTF.

A word on this clonotype: The junction departs from the called germline gene at one end, perhaps through a read error. The V gene is TRBV7-6, the J gene TRBJ2-3, with D maybe TRBD2 (6 bases). The CDR3 length is 16 residues. Looked up from germline, CDR1 is SGHVS and CDR2 is FNYEAQ. The CDR3 DNA reads TGTGCCAGCAGCTCCCAAGGGACCACTAGCACAGATACGCCGTATTTT. Protein sequence: CASSSQGTTSTDTPYF.

A few counts support this clonotype. The CDR3 DNA reads TGCGCCAGCAGCAAGGGACCGAACACCTCTGGGGCCAACGTCCTGACTTTC. Translation: CASSKGPNTSGANVLTF. The rearrangement uses TRBV4-3 and TRBJ2-6; D might be TRBD1 or TRBD2, each matching 5 bases. The CDR3 extends over 17 amino acids. V lost 5 bases and J 0 bases, leaving 14 bases between the germline ends. CDR1 is LGHNA and CDR2 is YSLEER in the germline V gene.

This chain connects TRBV7-9 to TRBJ2-3; the D gene is possibly TRBD1 (6 bases). Trimming removed 1 base at V and 2 bases at J, with 16 bases between. Germline V lookup: CDR1 SEHNR, CDR2 FQNEAQ (reference sequence). The CDR3 runs to 17 residues. This CDR3 reads CASSLEDRNRDTDTQYF. The CDR3 DNA reads TGTGCCAGCAGCTTAGAAGACCGAAACAGGGACACAGATACGCAGTATTTT.

This clonotype was observed a handful of times. The V and J genes are TRBV6-1 and TRBJ1-6; D is unresolved. V lost 0 bases and J 4 bases, leaving 10 bases between the germline ends. This CDR3 has 16 amino acids. The germline CDR1 and CDR2 sequences are MNHNS and SASEGT. The CDR3 is CASSEARQTYNSPLHF. The DNA for the CDR3 is TGTGCCAGCAGTGAAGCGAGGCAAACTTATAATTCACCCCTCCACTTT.

This clonotype came up a few times. The V call is TRBV7-9, the J call TRBJ1-1; D gene unclear. The CDR3 spans 12 residues. Germline CDR1 and CDR2: SEHNR and FQNEAQ (reference sequence). The germline V and J ends were trimmed by 5 bases and 6 bases, with 10 bases remaining between them. The CDR3 DNA follows: TGTGCCAGCAGCCCGCCGGACCCTGAAGCTTTCTTT. Translation: CASSPPDPEAFF. Looking up the rest from reference TRBV7-9 and TRBJ1-1 gives the full variable domain: DTGVSQNPRHKITKRGQNVTFRCDPISEHNRLYWYRQTLGQGPEFLTYFQNEAQLEKSRLLSDRFSAERPKGSFSTLEIQRTEQGDSAMYLCASSPPDPEAFFGQGTRLTVV.

The table lists this clonotype with a few counts. DNA of the CDR3: TGTGCCAGCAGTTACGGGAGAGGGAGCAATCAGCCCCAGCATTTT. It yields the protein CASSYGRGSNQPQHF. The chain joins TRBV6-2 or TRBV6-3 to TRBJ1-5; D not certain. This CDR3 comprises 15 residues. The germline V and J ends were trimmed by 2 bases and 1 base, with 9 bases remaining between them. Germline lookup yields CDR1 MNHEY and CDR2 SVGEGT.

This clonotype came up a few times. The chain joins TRBV6-2 or TRBV6-3 to TRBJ1-1; the D is unclear. CDR1 is MNHEY, CDR2 SVGEGT, per germline. The CDR3 spans 11 residues. V gave up 3 bases and J gave up 11 bases, with 10 bases separating them. CDR3 nucleotide sequence: TGTGCCAGCAGTTATTGGGATGACGCTTTCTTT. It is translated as CASSYWDDAFF.

This clonotype was counted ten times or more. The chain couples TRBV7-2 to TRBJ1-1; the D gene is possibly TRBD1 (5 bases). Germline assignment: CDR1 SGHTA and CDR2 FQGNSA. This CDR3 has 13 residues. Trimming took off 6 bases at V and 1 base at J, with 9 bases between the two ends. For the CDR3, the DNA is TGTGCCAGCAGACTGACAGCGAACACTGAAGCTTTCTTT. It is translated as CASRLTANTEAFF.

This clonotype was detected many times. The chain links TRBV7-2 to TRBJ2-3; D is possibly TRBD2 (7 bases). Deletions cut 2 bases from V and 2 bases from J, with 11 bases between. The CDR3 runs 15 residues. From germline, CDR1 is SGHTA and CDR2 FQGNSA. As DNA, the CDR3 is TGTGCCAGCAGCTTATATGGGGGGGCCACAGATACGCAGTATTTT. This gives the protein CASSLYGGATDTQYF.

This clonotype was detected ten times or more. This chain connects TRBV7-2 to TRBJ1-4; 8 bases align to TRBD1. The germline gives CDR1 SGHTA, CDR2 FQGNSA. With V trimmed by 3 bases and J by 0 bases, 3 bases remained unmatched. This CDR3 comprises 16 residues. Written as DNA, the CDR3 is TGTGCCAGCAGCTTGCAGGGGGCCGCAACTAATGAAAAACTGTTTTTT. Translating it yields CASSLQGAATNEKLFF.

In this sample, this clonotype turned up a few times. The chain links TRBV25-1 to TRBJ1-6; TRBD1 might be the D (6 bases). The CDR3 runs 15 residues. With 8 bases removed from V and 0 bases from J, the gap between germline ends came to 11 bases. The germline gives CDR1 MGHDK, CDR2 SYGVNS. CDR3: CASSDSYSYNSPLHF. The CDR3 nucleotides read TGTGCCAGCTCGGACAGTTACTCCTATAATTCACCCCTCCACTTT.

The chain couples TRBV20-1 to TRBJ1-2; D call uncertain. The CDR3 spans 13 residues. Trimming cost V 8 bases and J 8 bases, with 21 bases left between them. CDR1 and CDR2 from the germline V gene are DFQATT and SNEGSKA (reference sequence). CDR3 DNA: TGCAGTACCCACGCAGGACGGGGAGGCGGCTACACCTTC. This gives the protein CSTHAGRGGGYTF.

This chain connects TRBV7-2 to TRBJ1-1; D ambiguous. The CDR3 contains 13 residues. Between the trimmed V and J ends, which lost 6 bases and 0 bases, there was a span of 8 bases. The germline CDR1 and CDR2 sequences are SGHTA and FQGNSA. For the CDR3, the DNA is TGTGCCAGCAGGCCTCAAGTGAACACTGAAGCTTTCTTT. Residues: CASRPQVNTEAFF.

The table lists this clonotype with many counts. CDR3 in DNA: TGTGCCAGCAGTTTAGGCAGGGAGAACACCGGGGAGCTGTTTTTT. This sequence encodes CASSLGRENTGELFF. The rearrangement joins TRBV12-3 or TRBV12-4 to TRBJ2-2; maybe TRBD1 (5 bases). This CDR3 region has 15 residues. V was shortened by 1 base and J by 1 base, with 7 bases between the two germline ends.

The V gene is TRBV6-4, the J gene TRBJ2-3; 8 bases are shared with TRBD2. Germline V gene data show CDR1 as MRHNA and CDR2 as SNTAGT. The CDR3 loop spans 13 amino acids. V was pared by 4 bases and J by 4 bases, with 1 base of the junction left unmatched. The CDR3 reads CASSAGGPDTQYF. DNA for the CDR3: TGTGCCAGCAGTGCGGGGGGGCCAGATACGCAGTATTTT.

This clonotype was seen once. It may be a read error: a sequence one base away is much more abundant. The chain couples TRBV7-9 to TRBJ1-2; tentatively, D is TRBD1 (6 bases). Germline V gives CDR1 SEHNR, CDR2 FQNEAQ (reference sequence). This CDR3 is built from 18 residues. Trimming pared 7 bases from V and 5 bases from J, leaving 29 bases between. CDR3 in amino acids: CASTTARQVYSASYGYTF. CDR3 DNA sequence: TGTGCCAGCACCACTGCAAGACAGGTCTATTCCGCCTCGTATGGCTACACCTTC.

Only a few counts were recorded for this clonotype. The chain carries TRBV28 and TRBJ1-5, with a tentative D call TRBD1 (5 bases). Germline V gene data show CDR1 as MDHEN and CDR2 as SYDVKM. Trimming left V 5 bases short and J 3 bases short, with 8 bases between. The CDR3 loop spans 13 amino acids. The CDR3 is CASSQGDNQPQHF. CDR3 in DNA: TGTGCCAGCAGTCAAGGGGACAATCAGCCCCAGCATTTT.

This chain uses TRBV12-3 or TRBV12-4 with TRBJ1-6, with D perhaps TRBD1 (6 bases). The CDR3 sequence is 15 residues long. The V gene lost 4 bases and the J gene lost 7 bases, with 14 bases spanning the gap. Written as DNA, the CDR3 is TGTGCCAGCAGTTCGAACAGGGAACGGAATTCACCCCTCCACTTT. It translates to CASSSNRERNSPLHF.

This CDR3 is CSAREGGGAKETQYF. As DNA, the CDR3 is TGCAGTGCTAGAGAAGGCGGGGGGGCCAAAGAGACCCAGTACTTC. The genes are TRBV20-1 and TRBJ2-5, with 9 bases that match TRBD2. Trimming at V came to 0 bases and at J to 3 bases, leaving 5 bases not matched to a gene. The V gene's germline CDR1 is DFQATT and CDR2 SNEGSKA (reference sequence). The CDR3 sequence is 15 residues long.